Shown below are 32 T cell receptor beta chains from a single sample sequenced in a study of T cells after yellow fever vaccination. TCRdb re-called the 5' RACE reads with MiXCR, one entry per CDR3 protein. Of hundreds of thousands of distinct CDR3 sequences listed, approximately 12% were seen once; the top ten hold about 14%. Material: PBMCs, obtained on the day of the yellow fever booster vaccination. The receptors here all came from a man aged 30 to 45 who received the YFV17D yellow fever vaccine.

The rearrangement links TRBV6-2 or TRBV6-3 to TRBJ2-1; 12 positions match TRBD2. The CDR3 loop spans 14 amino acids. Germline V gene lookup returns CDR1 MNHEY and CDR2 SVGEGT. J gave up 9 bases and V 10 bases, and 10 bases lay outside the gene matches. The CDR3: CATQLTSGRLEQFF. In nucleotides, the CDR3 is TGTGCCACACAGCTTACTAGCGGGAGGCTTGAGCAGTTCTTC.

This clonotype appeared once. CDR3 coding DNA: TGTGCCATCACTTCCGTAGCGGGGTCTTACAATGAGCAGTTCTTC. Residues: CAITSVAGSYNEQFF. This chain links TRBV10-3 with TRBJ2-1; 8 bases match TRBD2. The CDR3 spans 15 residues. After removal of 7 bases from V and 4 bases from J, the junction contained 9 bases not matched to a gene. Germline V lookup: CDR1 ENHRY, CDR2 SYGVKD.

This chain joins TRBV28 and TRBJ2-1, with D possibly called TRBD1 or TRBD2 (7 bases each). CDR3 length: 14 residues. Trimming shortened V by 6 bases and J by 8 bases, and 17 bases separated the two germline ends. Germline CDR1 and CDR2: MDHEN and SYDVKM. CDR3 bases: TGTGCCAGCAGAGGGGGCGGGAGTAAGGATGAGCAGTTCTTC. Translating gives CASRGGGSKDEQFF.

This clonotype was found a few times. This chain joins TRBV20-1 and TRBJ2-7; D possibly corresponds to TRBD2 (5 bases). There are 14 residues in the CDR3. V was cut by 3 bases and J by 0 bases, with 12 bases left in between. Germline assignment: CDR1 DFQATT and CDR2 SNEGSKA (reference sequence). CDR3 residues: CSASKRSSSYEQYF. DNA of the CDR3: TGCAGTGCTAGTAAGCGGTCGAGCTCCTACGAGCAGTACTTC.

This clonotype was found a few times. The rearrangement uses TRBV20-1 and TRBJ2-5, with D unresolved. With 0 bases removed from V and 4 bases from J, the gap between germline ends came to 12 bases. The CDR3 spans 14 residues. Germline CDR1 and CDR2: DFQATT and SNEGSKA (reference sequence). DNA of the CDR3: TGCAGTGCTAGAGAAGGCGGCCGTCGAGAGACCCAGTACTTC. It codes for CSAREGGRRETQYF.

This sequence joins TRBV3-1 and TRBJ2-3; D not certain. This CDR3 is built from 17 residues. CDR1 and CDR2 (germline): LGHDT, YNNKEL (reference sequence). Deletions cut 0 bases from V and 2 bases from J, with 15 bases between. CDR3 sequence (DNA): TGTGCCAGCAGCCAAGATCCTCCACAGTACATCACAGATACGCAGTATTTT. Amino acids: CASSQDPPQYITDTQYF.

This sequence joins TRBV14 and TRBJ1-1; D is unresolved. V dropped 1 base and J dropped 4 bases, with 13 bases sitting between them. Germline V lookup: CDR1 SGHDN, CDR2 FVKESK. The CDR3 is made up of 15 amino acids. The CDR3: CASSQGVVVGTEAFF. CDR3 in DNA: TGTGCCAGCAGCCAAGGCGTGGTTGTCGGCACTGAAGCTTTCTTT.

The V call is TRBV10-3, the J call TRBJ2-2; 15 bases agree with TRBD2. Germline assignment: CDR1 ENHRY and CDR2 SYGVKD. This CDR3 region has 16 residues. V shed 6 bases and J 4 bases; nucleotides not matched to a gene: 3. CDR3 coding DNA: TGTGCCATCAGGGGACTAGCGGGAGGAATCACCGGGGAGCTGTTTTTT. Translation gives CAIRGLAGGITGELFF.

The V gene is TRBV20-1, the J gene TRBJ1-3, with 8 bases matching TRBD1. Germline V lookup: CDR1 DFQATT, CDR2 SNEGSKA (reference sequence). Trimming cost V 0 bases and J 2 bases; bases outside gene matches: 3. This CDR3 is 15 amino acids long. For the CDR3, the DNA is TGCAGTGCTAGAGAAATGACAGGGGCTGGAAACACCATATATTTT. It yields the protein CSAREMTGAGNTIYF.

V usage is TRBV20-1 and J usage is TRBJ2-3; 8 bases agree with TRBD2. V dropped 3 bases and J dropped 6; count of bases not matched to a gene: 8. Germline-derived CDR1 and CDR2 are DFQATT and SNEGSKA (reference sequence). The CDR3 runs to 14 residues. For the CDR3, the DNA is TGCAGTGCTAGCCTAAGCGGGGGTGGTGATACGCAGTATTTT. Protein product: CSASLSGGGDTQYF.

This clonotype was seen a single time. The chain links TRBV19 to TRBJ2-7, with TRBD2 matching over 8 bases. The V and J ends lost 7 bases and 7 bases, in that order; junction bases with no gene match: 12. The germline gives CDR1 LNHDA, CDR2 SQIVND (reference sequence). This CDR3 spans 14 amino acids. The CDR3 spells CASKSGGPIEEQYF. DNA for the CDR3: TGTGCCAGTAAATCGGGAGGGCCGATAGAGGAGCAGTACTTC.

The sample holds a few counts of this clonotype. J is TRBJ2-1 and V is TRBV7-2; the match to TRBD2 covers 8 bases. This CDR3 has 17 residues. CDR1 and CDR2 from the germline V gene are SGHTA and FQGNSA. The V gene end was trimmed by 1 base and the J gene end by 2 bases; junction bases not matched to a gene: 7. Written as DNA, the CDR3 is TGTGCCAGCAGCTTAGTTGAAAGCGGGGGAACCTACAATGAGCAGTTCTTC. Its translation is CASSLVESGGTYNEQFF.

The V gene is TRBV5-1, the J gene TRBJ2-3; D perhaps matches TRBD2 (5 bases). V lost 0 bases and J lost 2, with 19 bases in between. This CDR3 comprises 18 residues. CDR1 and CDR2 from the germline V gene are SGHRS and YFSETQ. The CDR3 DNA is TGCGCCAGCAGCTTGGCGTCGTCTAGCCGGGTTCTCACAGATACGCAGTATTTT. This translates into CASSLASSSRVLTDTQYF.

V usage is TRBV5-4 and J usage is TRBJ2-3; 8 nucleotides match TRBD2. Germline V gives CDR1 SGHNT, CDR2 YYREEE (reference sequence). This CDR3 contains 15 residues. The junction had 7 bases not matched to a gene; V was cut back by 4 bases and J by 3 bases. The CDR3 is CASSPSGSRTDTQYF. The CDR3, as DNA: TGTGCCAGCAGCCCGAGCGGGAGCAGGACAGATACGCAGTATTTT.

This chain connects TRBV18 to TRBJ2-7, with TRBD1 matching over 8 bases. This CDR3 comprises 14 residues. The germline gives CDR1 KGHSH, CDR2 LQKENI. V lost 6 bases and J lost 6; bases outside the gene matches: 10. As DNA, the CDR3 is TGTGCCAGCTCGGAACGACAGGGGTCCCCCGAGCAGTACTTC. It codes for CASSERQGSPEQYF. Full variable domain (outside the CDR3, taken from reference TRBV18 and TRBJ2-7): NAGVMQNPRHLVRRRGQEARLRCSPMKGHSHVYWYRQLPEEGLKFMVYLQKENIIDESGMPKERFSAEFPKEGPSILRIQQVVRGDSAAYFCASSERQGSPEQYFGPGTRLTVT.

The table lists this clonotype with a few counts. This chain links TRBV20-1 with TRBJ2-5, with a possible D match to TRBD1 (5 bases). Germline values: CDR1 DFQATT, CDR2 SNEGSKA (reference sequence). Trimming stripped 0 bases from V and 2 bases from J, with 13 bases between. There are 15 residues in the CDR3. Written as DNA, the CDR3 is TGCAGTGCTAGAGATAGGTGGGGCTCACAAGAGACCCAGTACTTC. It encodes CSARDRWGSQETQYF.

This chain links TRBV7-9 with TRBJ2-7; no clear D gene. This CDR3 contains 15 residues. CDR1 SEHNR and CDR2 FQNEAQ come from the germline V gene (reference sequence). The ends were cut back, 5 bases at V and 2 bases at J, with 16 bases in the middle. CDR3 region: CASSPGSPTPYEQYF. The CDR3 coding sequence is TGTGCCAGCAGCCCAGGAAGCCCGACCCCCTACGAGCAGTACTTC.

This clonotype was picked up a small number of times. The rearrangement uses TRBV5-1 and TRBJ2-5; 10 bases line up with TRBD1. Trimming at V came to 5 bases and at J to 4 bases, leaving 11 bases not matched to a gene. Germline V gives CDR1 SGHRS, CDR2 YFSETQ. The CDR3 is 16 residues long. Written as DNA, the CDR3 is TGCGCCAGCAGTAGAGGATCCGGGACAGGGGTAGAGACCCAGTACTTC. This gives the protein CASSRGSGTGVETQYF.

The V call is TRBV20-1, the J call TRBJ2-3; D may match TRBD1 or TRBD2 (5 bases each). This CDR3 spans 18 amino acids. From germline, CDR1 is DFQATT and CDR2 SNEGSKA (reference sequence). The V gene lost 5 bases and the J gene lost 1 base, with 25 bases spanning the gap. This CDR3 is CSAHRDRVRLDRTDTQYF. CDR3 DNA sequence: TGCAGTGCTCACCGGGACCGGGTACGGCTGGATCGCACAGATACGCAGTATTTT.

This clonotype was counted between two and nine times. This chain joins TRBV29-1 and TRBJ2-7; D might be TRBD2 (5 bases). The V and J ends lost 4 bases and 0 bases respectively, with 16 bases between them. Germline assignment: CDR1 SQVTM and CDR2 ANQGSEA. The CDR3 is made up of 15 amino acids. The CDR3 sequence is CSVVRADSSSYEQYF. The DNA for the CDR3 is TGCAGCGTTGTTCGAGCGGACTCAAGCTCCTACGAGCAGTACTTC.

This clonotype was seen a few times. This rearrangement joins TRBV5-4 to TRBJ1-6; 8 bases are shared with TRBD1. J gave up 8 bases and V 3 bases, and 1 base lay outside the gene matches. The germline gives CDR1 SGHNT, CDR2 YYREEE (reference sequence). The CDR3 has 13 amino acids. The CDR3 DNA reads as TGTGCCAGCAGCTCGGACAGGGATTCACCCCTCCACTTT. Encoded protein: CASSSDRDSPLHF.

The rearrangement uses TRBV2 and TRBJ2-2, with 14 bases aligning to TRBD2. Per germline, CDR1 SNHLY and CDR2 FYNNEI. CDR3 length: 16 residues. Germline trimming cut 10 bases from V and 7 bases from J; bases unmatched to any gene: 11. The CDR3 bases are TGTGCCACCTTACCGGGACTAGCGGGAGCTATCGGGGAGCTGTTTTTT. Translated, it gives CATLPGLAGAIGELFF. The entire variable domain, with the rest obtained from reference TRBV2 and TRBJ2-2, is as follows: EPEVTQTPSHQVTQMGQEVILRCVPISNHLYFYWYRQILGQKVEFLVSFYNNEISEKSEIFDDQFSVERPDGSNFTLKIRSTKLEDSAMYFCATLPGLAGAIGELFFGEGSRLTVL.

The chain joins TRBV11-2 to TRBJ2-5; the D gene is possibly TRBD1 (6 bases). The V gene lost 7 bases and the J gene lost 5 bases, with 17 bases spanning the gap. The germline V gene has CDR1 SGHAT and CDR2 FQNNGV. The CDR3 has 14 amino acids. The CDR3 sequence: CASNVGGLGETQYF. Here the CDR3 DNA reads TGTGCCAGCAACGTAGGGGGTCTTGGGGAGACCCAGTACTTC. The variable domain in full, completed from reference TRBV11-2 and TRBJ2-5, reads EAGVAQSPRYKIIEKRQSVAFWCNPISGHATLYWYQQILGQGPKLLIQFQNNGVVDDSQLPKDRFSAERLKGVDSTLKIQPAKLEDSAVYLCASNVGGLGETQYFGPGTRLLVL.

The gene calls are TRBV11-2 and TRBJ2-3; no definite D call. This CDR3 contains 14 residues. The germline V and J ends were trimmed by 1 base and 6 bases, with 11 bases remaining between them. The V gene's germline CDR1 is SGHAT and CDR2 FQNNGV. The CDR3 sequence is CASSLVHPDDTQYF. CDR3 bases: TGTGCCAGCAGCTTAGTTCATCCCGACGATACGCAGTATTTT.

The chain combines TRBV6-2 or TRBV6-3 with TRBJ2-7; perhaps TRBD1 as D (6 bases). Germline loops: CDR1 MNHEY, CDR2 SVGEGT. V shed 6 bases and J shed 3 bases, with 18 bases lying between them. The CDR3 totals 15 residues. CDR3 amino acids: CASSSPGHPYYEQYF. The CDR3 DNA reads as TGTGCCAGCAGCTCGCCGGGACACCCGTACTACGAGCAGTACTTC.

V and J are TRBV20-1 and TRBJ2-1, with 9 bases matching TRBD2. CDR1 DFQATT and CDR2 SNEGSKA come from the germline V gene (reference sequence). This CDR3 region has 17 residues. Germline trimming cut 0 bases from V and 6 bases from J; bases unmatched to any gene: 12. CDR3 coding DNA: TGCAGTGCTAGAGAGGGGTCCGGGCTAGCGGGGTTCAATGAGCAGTTCTTC. Translating it yields CSAREGSGLAGFNEQFF.

A few counts support this clonotype. This chain joins TRBV23-1 and TRBJ2-1; 7 nucleotides match TRBD1. TRBV23-1 is an ORF for which the function is uncertain. There are 17 residues in the CDR3. Trimming at V came to 2 bases and at J to 4 bases, leaving 11 bases not matched to a gene. CDR3 region: CASSQRSRQGEYNEQFF. DNA for the CDR3: TGCGCCAGCAGTCAAAGGTCTCGTCAGGGGGAGTACAATGAGCAGTTCTTC.

The chain couples TRBV15 to TRBJ1-5; no firm D call. The germline CDR1 and CDR2 sequences are LNHNV and YYDKDF (reference sequence). The V and J ends lost 0 bases and 4 bases respectively, with 10 bases between them. CDR3 size: 15 residues. The DNA for the CDR3 is TGTGCCACCAGCAGAGATAGAGGTCAAAATCAGCCCCAGCATTTT. This translates into CATSRDRGQNQPQHF.

With respect to this clonotype: A much larger clone lies a single base off, so this may be a read error. The chain combines TRBV29-1 with TRBJ1-1; D is undetermined. CDR1 and CDR2 from the germline V gene are SQVTM and ANQGSEA. The CDR3 covers 12 residues. For the CDR3, the DNA is TGCAGCGTTGGATCAGTGAACACTGAAGATTTCTTT. Its translation is CSVGSVNTEDFF.

The V call is TRBV5-1, the J call TRBJ1-5; possible D gene TRBD1, 5 bases. This CDR3 comprises 14 residues. Per germline, CDR1 SGHRS and CDR2 YFSETQ. V was pared by 0 bases and J by 7 bases, with 11 bases between. CDR3 residues: CASSLEGEGQPQHF. For the CDR3, the DNA is TGCGCCAGCAGCTTGGAAGGGGAAGGACAGCCCCAGCATTTT.

V and J are TRBV20-1 and TRBJ2-3; D is ambiguous. Germline V gene data show CDR1 as DFQATT and CDR2 as SNEGSKA (reference sequence). The CDR3 is made up of 13 amino acids. V was clipped by 5 bases and J by 6 bases, with 15 bases between them. For the CDR3, the DNA is TGCAGTGCTCAACTGCCGGCAGGTGATACGCAGTATTTT. This encodes CSAQLPAGDTQYF.

This clonotype has only a few counts. The chain is built from TRBV9 and TRBJ2-2; possibly TRBD1 or TRBD2 for D (5 bases each). The germline gives CDR1 SGDLS, CDR2 YYNGEE. The CDR3 spans 17 residues. Deletions cut 1 base from V and 2 bases from J, with 15 bases between. The CDR3 sequence is CASSVPGGSGNTGELFF. CDR3 DNA sequence: TGTGCCAGCAGCGTACCTGGGGGAAGCGGAAACACCGGGGAGCTGTTTTTT.